This passage covers 5 T cell receptor beta chains from one sample sequenced in a study of control samples from healthy donors and cancer patients. Sequencing used immunoSEQ multiplex PCR; TCRdb keeps in-frame clones, though not all of them. The sample carries around 94,000 clones, over 75% recorded once. What was sequenced was blood. The origin of the receptors is a woman aged 18-29 years in good health.

The rearrangement joins TRBV18 to TRBJ1-2, with D possibly being TRBD1 (5 bases). Germline-derived CDR1 and CDR2 are KGHSH and LQKENI. Trimming took 3 bases from V and 2 from J, leaving 7 bases between them. This CDR3 is 13 amino acids long. DNA for the CDR3: TGTGCCAGCTCACCCGACAGAAACTATGGCTACACCTTC. This gives the protein CASSPDRNYGYTF.

CDR3 residues: CARRGGGAGEQFF. The CDR3 DNA reads TGTGCCCGCCGAGGCGGGGGGGCGGGTGAGCAGTTCTTC. The V gene is TRBV12-3 or TRBV12-4, the J gene TRBJ2-1; 9 positions agree with TRBD2. Trimming cost V 11 bases and J 9 bases; bases outside gene matches: 11. The CDR3 has 13 residues.

The chain combines TRBV12-5 with TRBJ2-7, with 7 bases matching TRBD2. The CDR3 is 14 residues long. CDR1 and CDR2 from the germline V gene are LGHNT and FRNRAP. V trimming: 2 bases; J trimming: 6 bases; junction bases outside the gene matches: 7. The DNA for the CDR3 is TGTGCTAGTGGTTTGACGGGAGGACCCCGCGAGCAGTACTTC. Translation gives CASGLTGGPREQYF.

The chain carries TRBV5-1 and TRBJ1-1, with 8 bases that match TRBD1. Trimming cost V 4 bases and J 11 bases; bases outside gene matches: 13. The CDR3 sequence is 14 residues long. Germline V gives CDR1 SGHRS, CDR2 YFSETQ. The CDR3 loop reads CASSPLGQGGEAFF. CDR3 in DNA: TGCGCCAGCAGCCCACTCGGACAGGGCGGCGAGGCTTTCTTT.

V is TRBV14 and J is TRBJ1-6; no clear D. CDR3 length: 12 residues. Trimming pared 4 bases from V and 14 bases from J, leaving 12 bases between. Germline assignment: CDR1 SGHDN and CDR2 FVKESK. The CDR3 region has the DNA TGTGCCAGCAGCCTACGGGAGAGTACCCTCCACTTT. Residues: CASSLRESTLHF.